Listed below are T cell receptor beta chains from one sample, sequenced in a study of T cells in Graves' hyperthyroidism and ophthalmopathy. MiXCR was run by TCRdb on the multiplex PCR reads, yielding one entry per CDR3 protein. The repertoire consists of about 400,000 distinct CDR3 sequences, with around a sixth occurring once and the leading ten covering less than 15%. The sequenced sample was blood. These receptors were collected from a woman between 18 and 29 years old with Graves' hyperthyroidism. The CDR3 runs from the conserved cysteine through the conserved F or W. The order of the fields is D gene, clone size, V gene, J gene, CDR3 protein, CDR3 DNA. A D gene is named only where the DNA matches it firmly. Expanded clones are given a class, and other clones once, few, many or no size at all.

>NA|many|TRBV5-8|TRBJ2-3
CASSLGQGPTDTQYF
TGTGCCAGCAGCTTGGGGCAGGGGCCCACAGATACGCAGTATTTT
>TRBD2|few|TRBV19|TRBJ2-2
CASSIPAGGPGELFF
TGTGCCAGTAGTATACCCGCGGGAGGCCCCGGGGAGCTGTTTTTT
>TRBD2|many|TRBV7-9|TRBJ2-4
CASSGDEGTSGHIQYF
TGTGCCAGCAGCGGAGATGAAGGGACTAGCGGGCACATTCAGTACTTC
>NA|NA|TRBV5-4|TRBJ2-3
CASSFDYLSTDTQYF
TGTGCCAGCAGCTTTGACTACCTTAGCACAGATACGCAGTATTTT
>TRBD2|many|TRBV11-2|TRBJ2-1
CASSLGPPGLAYNEQFF
TGTGCCAGCAGCTTGGGCCCCCCGGGACTAGCTTACAATGAGCAGTTCTTC
>NA|NA|TRBV3-1|TRBJ2-3
CASSPSWDATDTQYF
TGTGCCAGCAGCCCCTCCTGGGACGCCACAGATACGCAGTATTTT
>NA|many|TRBV18|TRBJ1-1
CASSPNPLNTEAFF
TGTGCCAGCTCACCTAATCCGTTAAACACTGAAGCTTTCTTT
>TRBD2|many|TRBV7-6|TRBJ2-7
CASSLGEAGAPLEQYF
TGTGCCAGCAGCTTAGGGGAAGCGGGAGCTCCCCTCGAGCAGTACTTC
>NA|few|TRBV6-1|TRBJ2-2
CASQRATGELFF
TGTGCCAGTCAGAGGGCCACCGGGGAGCTGTTTTTT
>NA|many|TRBV28|TRBJ1-2
CASSLSGTYGYTF
TGTGCCAGCAGTTTATCGGGGACGTATGGCTACACCTTC
>NA|many|TRBV7-2|TRBJ2-3
CASDEDLRSTDTQYF
TGTGCCAGTGATGAGGACCTTCGTAGCACAGATACGCAGTATTTT
>NA|many|TRBV6-1|TRBJ2-5
CASGNDRPTDF
TGTGCCAGCGGTAATGACCGACCCACGGACTTC
>TRBD1|many|TRBV6-1|TRBJ2-6
CASSDRGSGANVLTF
TGTGCCAGCAGCGACAGGGGGTCCGGGGCCAACGTCCTGACTTTC
>NA|many|TRBV6-1|TRBJ2-7
CASSSVGGTPYEQYF
TGTGCCAGCAGTTCCGTCGGGGGAACTCCCTACGAGCAGTACTTC
>NA|few|TRBV24-1|TRBJ2-7
CATSAPAGSYEQYF
TGTGCCACCAGTGCTCCTGCCGGTTCCTACGAGCAGTACTTC
>TRBD1|NA|TRBV28|TRBJ2-7
CASGMTGNEQYF
TGTGCCAGCGGGATGACAGGGAACGAGCAGTACTTC
>TRBD2|NA|TRBV28|TRBJ2-6
CASSRPGLAGGVAGANVLTF
TGTGCCAGCAGTCGCCCGGGACTAGCGGGAGGTGTGGCTGGGGCCAACGTCCTGACTTTC
>TRBD2|many|TRBV2|TRBJ2-7
CASTEVPGTSVSPYEQYF
TGTGCCAGCACAGAAGTTCCCGGGACTAGCGTTTCCCCTTACGAGCAGTACTTC